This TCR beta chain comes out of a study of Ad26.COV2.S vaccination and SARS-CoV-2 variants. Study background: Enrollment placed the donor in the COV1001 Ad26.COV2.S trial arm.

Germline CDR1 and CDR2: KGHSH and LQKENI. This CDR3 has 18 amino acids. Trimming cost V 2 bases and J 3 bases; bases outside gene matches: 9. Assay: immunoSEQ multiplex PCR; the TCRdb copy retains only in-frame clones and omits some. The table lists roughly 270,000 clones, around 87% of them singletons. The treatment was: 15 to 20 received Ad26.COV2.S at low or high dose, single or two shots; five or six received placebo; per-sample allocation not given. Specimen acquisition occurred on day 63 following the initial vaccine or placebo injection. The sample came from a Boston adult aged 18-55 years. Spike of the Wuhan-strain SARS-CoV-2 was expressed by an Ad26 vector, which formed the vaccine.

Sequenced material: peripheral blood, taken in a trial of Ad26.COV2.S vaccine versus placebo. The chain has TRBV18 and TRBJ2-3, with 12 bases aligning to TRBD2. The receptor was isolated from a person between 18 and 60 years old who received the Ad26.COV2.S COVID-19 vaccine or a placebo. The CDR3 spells CASSPILLAGGRTDTQYF. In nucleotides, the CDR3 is TGTGCCAGCTCACCAATTCTACTAGCGGGAGGTCGAACAGATACGCAGTATTTT.